The 8 T cell receptor beta chains presented below share a single source sample, sequenced in a study of response to subunit inactivated influenza vaccine. TCRdb reprocessed the RT-PCR reads with MiXCR, giving one entry per CDR3 protein. The table shows 540,000 or so distinct CDR3 sequences, with under 15% occurring only once. The source material was PBMCs from blood, sampled more than 35 days after vaccination. The receptors shown here come from a man in his forties or fifties who received an inactivated influenza vaccine.

This sequence joins TRBV6-2 or TRBV6-3 and TRBJ2-1, with a tentative D call TRBD2 (6 bases). CDR3 size: 15 residues. Germline values: CDR1 MNHEY, CDR2 SVGEGT. V was pared by 6 bases and J by 3 bases, with 15 bases between. Here the CDR3 reads CASRAGTDYYNEQFF. CDR3 in DNA: TGTGCCAGCAGGGCCGGGACGGACTACTACAATGAGCAGTTCTTC.

This clonotype was detected only a few times. The chain joins TRBV11-2 to TRBJ2-1; maybe TRBD2 (5 bases). The CDR3 spans 15 residues. V lost 1 base and J 0 bases, leaving 7 bases between the germline ends. The germline gives CDR1 SGHAT, CDR2 FQNNGV. The CDR3 DNA reads as TGTGCCAGCAGCTTAGTAGCGAGCTCCTACAATGAGCAGTTCTTC. Its protein product is CASSLVASSYNEQFF.

This clonotype was counted at least ten times. This sequence joins TRBV5-1 and TRBJ2-7; 10 bases are a match to TRBD1. With V trimmed by 4 bases and J by 1 base, 8 bases remained unmatched. Germline lookup yields CDR1 SGHRS and CDR2 YFSETQ. The CDR3 runs 16 residues. The CDR3 bases are TGCGCCAGCAGCGTATCCGGGACAGGGGCTTCCTACGAGCAGTACTTC. The encoded protein is CASSVSGTGASYEQYF.

The rearrangement joins TRBV27 to TRBJ2-5; 9 bases map to TRBD2. Germline V gives CDR1 MNHEY, CDR2 SMNVEV (reference sequence). The V and J ends lost 5 bases and 7 bases, in that order; junction bases with no gene match: 11. The CDR3 covers 15 residues. CDR3 in amino acids: CASSATPGLAGTQYF. The CDR3 DNA follows: TGTGCCAGCAGTGCCACCCCGGGACTAGCAGGGACCCAGTACTTC.

The chain combines TRBV7-8 with TRBJ2-7, with TRBD1 matching over 8 bases. Trimming cost V 0 bases and J 4 bases; bases outside gene matches: 8. The CDR3 loop spans 16 amino acids. The germline gives CDR1 SGHVS, CDR2 FQNEAQ. CDR3 sequence: CASSLASAGGKYEQYF. Here the CDR3 DNA reads TGTGCCAGCAGCTTAGCTTCGGCAGGGGGCAAGTACGAGCAGTACTTC.

This chain links TRBV3-1 with TRBJ2-7; 7 bases align to TRBD1. The CDR3 consists of 19 residues. Trimming removed 1 base from V and 5 bases from J; junction bases left unmatched: 20. CDR1 is LGHDT, CDR2 YNNKEL, per germline (reference sequence). CDR3 nucleotide sequence: TGTGCCAGCAGCCAAGGGCCCCTAGTACAGGGGACCCTTAGGAACGAGCAGTACTTC. Its translation: CASSQGPLVQGTLRNEQYF.

The chain uses TRBV7-2 and TRBJ1-3; the D is unclear. The CDR3 contains 15 residues. The V and J ends lost 3 bases and 3 bases respectively, with 12 bases between them. Germline values: CDR1 SGHTA, CDR2 FQGNSA. CDR3 in amino acids: CASSLYAGYGNTIYF. CDR3 bases: TGTGCCAGCAGCTTGTATGCGGGGTATGGAAACACCATATATTTT.

This chain joins TRBV6-2 or TRBV6-3 and TRBJ2-5; D perhaps matches TRBD1 (6 bases). Germline CDR1 is MNHEY and CDR2 is SVGEGT. CDR3 size: 15 residues. Trimming shortened V by 2 bases and J by 10 bases, and 20 bases separated the two germline ends. The CDR3 protein is CASSYLGASNGDQYF. DNA for the CDR3: TGTGCCAGCAGTTACCTGGGGGCATCCAATGGGGACCAGTACTTC.